This T cell receptor beta chain was recovered during a study of CD8+ T cells in alopecia areata. About the study: Treated individuals took tofacitinib by mouth, 5 to 10 mg twice daily.

Comment on this clone: Its antigen is unknown.

PBMCs served as the source from which CD4+ and CD8+ T cells were sorted. The CDR3 loop spans 12 amino acids. The V gene lost 3 bases and the J gene lost 5 bases, with 10 bases spanning the gap. CDR1 GTSNPN and CDR2 SVGIG come from the germline V gene (reference sequence). RNA extraction and reverse transcription yielded cDNA as sequencing template. Sequenced by immunoSEQ multiplex PCR; TCRdb stores in-frame clones only, minus some. The sample gives 150,000 to 200,000 clones, approximately 62% of which show up once; approximately 1.7% is in the top ten. Study-wide results and limits: Possibly because of HLA-related factors, TCR sharing was less clear across patients than in mice. Higher clonality than in normal scalp was seen in lesional scalp, especially alopecia totalis/universalis.

V gene TRBV30 combines with J gene TRBJ2-5; no reliable D call. The sequence came from a human donor with alopecia areata. Sequenced here: CD4+ T cells sorted from blood, sampled at week 0. CDR3 loop: CAWRGQLETQYF. CDR3 coding DNA: TGTGCCTGGAGAGGGCAGTTGGAGACCCAGTACTTC.